The present entry profiles one T cell receptor beta chain with its context. The V gene lost 7 bases and the J gene lost 0 bases, with 9 bases spanning the gap. Germline CDR1 LNHDA, CDR2 SQIVND (reference sequence). The CDR3 length is 14 residues. The data were obtained in a study of blood T cell repertoires in COVID-19. Under the authors' procedure: Cell counts per sample came from amplifying reference gene primers. Profiled with immunoSEQ multiplex PCR; TCRdb holds only in-frame clones, not every one. The V and J calls and clone size come from that table; D and trimming were worked out from the DNA. The sample records about 88,000 clones, more than 85% being singletons.

The receptor was isolated from a man aged 55-75 years with acute or convalescent COVID-19. Sequenced sample: peripheral blood. V usage is TRBV19 and J usage is TRBJ2-2; D remains unclear. CDR3 sequence (DNA): TGTGCCAGTATTTCGGTCCCGAACACCGGGGAGCTGTTTTTT. As protein: CASISVPNTGELFF.